The rows below give T cell receptor beta chains drawn from one sample of a study of cytomegalovirus exposure and HLA in healthy donors. TCRdb keeps only in-frame clones here, not all; method: immunoSEQ multiplex PCR. The sample gives about 160,000 clones, 60% to 80% of which show up once; 8% to 10% is in the top ten. Sequencing input: PBMCs. Every receptor here comes from a man aged 18 to 35 in good health and CMV-seropositive. CDR3s include the opening cysteine and the closing phenylalanine or tryptophan. D genes are given only for firm matches. Expanded clones are given a class, and other clones once, few, many or no size at all.

clone size	D gene	V gene	J gene	CDR3 DNA	CDR3 protein
.	TRBD1	TRBV10-3	TRBJ2-7	TGTGCCATCAGTGAGCCTGATGGACAGGGCTCGGGATTCGAGCAGTACTTC	CAISEPDGQGSGFEQYF
.	.	TRBV5-6	TRBJ2-7	TGTGCCAGCACCGGGGCGGGGTCCTACGAGCAGTACTTC	CASTGAGSYEQYF
.	.	TRBV29-1	TRBJ2-3	TGCAGCGTTGAAGAATCAGGTGGTGCAGATACGCAGTATTTT	CSVEESGGADTQYF
once	TRBD1	TRBV13	TRBJ2-7	TGTGCCAGCAGCCCCTCCGACAGGGCAGGGGAGCAGTACTTC	CASSPSDRAGEQYF
.	.	TRBV4-3	TRBJ2-3	TGCGCCAGCAGCTATAGCGGAGCAAGCACAGATACGCAGTATTTT	CASSYSGASTDTQYF
.	TRBD2	TRBV5-6	TRBJ2-1	TGTGCCAGCAGGTATCGTCGGACTAGCGGGGGGAATGAGCAGTTCTTC	CASRYRRTSGGNEQFF
.	.	TRBV11-2	TRBJ2-7	TGTGCCAGCAGCTCCCCAGGATCCGAGCAGTACTTC	CASSSPGSEQYF
.	TRBD1	TRBV2	TRBJ1-4	TGTGCCAGCACCTGGGACAGGGGAGATGAAAAACTGTTTTTT	CASTWDRGDEKLFF
once	.	TRBV5-1	TRBJ1-2	TGCGCCAGCAGCTTGGCCGAGGTTAGAGGACAGAATTATGGCTACACCTTC	CASSLAEVRGQNYGYTF
.	TRBD2	TRBV11-3	TRBJ2-3	TGTGCCAGCAGCTCGGGGGAGGGGAAAGGGACAGATACGCAGTATTTT	CASSSGEGKGTDTQYF
.	.	TRBV9	TRBJ1-6	TGTGCCAGCAGCGACCAGGGTTATAATTCACCCCTCCACTTT	CASSDQGYNSPLHF
.	.	TRBV7-2	TRBJ1-1	TGTGCCAGCAGCAAAACGACAGGAGTGAACACTGAAGCTTTCTTT	CASSKTTGVNTEAFF
once	.	TRBV29-1	TRBJ2-3	TGCAGCGTTGACACTAGCCACGGAACAGATACGCAGTATTTT	CSVDTSHGTDTQYF
.	.	TRBV9	TRBJ1-3	TGTGCCAGCAGCGTCGGGAGCTCTGGAAACACCATATATTTT	CASSVGSSGNTIYF
.	TRBD1	TRBV6-5	TRBJ1-1	TGTGCCAGCAGTTTGACAGGGGACACTGAAGCTTTCTTT	CASSLTGDTEAFF
.	TRBD1	TRBV6-1	TRBJ2-2	TGTGCCAGCAGCCGGACAGGTATAGACACCGGGGAGCTGTTTTTT	CASSRTGIDTGELFF
.	.	TRBV18	TRBJ2-7	TGTGCCAGCTCATCATTGCAGACCTACGAGCAGTACTTC	CASSSLQTYEQYF
.	TRBD1	TRBV4-2	TRBJ2-7	TGTGCCAGCAGCCAAGTGGCGAGGGGGACAGGGTCCGTCGAGCAGTACTTC	CASSQVARGTGSVEQYF
.	.	TRBV2	TRBJ2-1	TGTGCCAGCAGGGCCGGGACTTCAGGCCGAGGGGAGCAGTTCTTC	CASRAGTSGRGEQFF
once	TRBD1	TRBV6-4	TRBJ1-1	TGTGCCAGCAGTGACTCCAGGGGGCACACTGAAGCTTTCTTT	CASSDSRGHTEAFF
few	.	TRBV7-9	TRBJ1-2	TGTGCCAGCAGCTTACTGCCCCGTCGGGGCTACACCTTC	CASSLLPRRGYTF
.	.	TRBV29-1	TRBJ2-7	TGCAGCGGGCAGGAGGGCCACGAGCAGTACTTC	CSGQEGHEQYF
.	.	TRBV6-5	TRBJ2-1	TGTGCCAGCAGACGGACATACAATGAGCAGTTCTTC	CASRRTYNEQFF
.	TRBD1	TRBV6-1	TRBJ2-3	TGTGGAGCAAGGGGGCTCGGCACAGATACGCAGTATTTT	CGARGLGTDTQYF
.	.	TRBV4-2	TRBJ1-5	TGTGCCAGCAGCCAGGAGGACAGCAGGAATCAGCCCCAGCATTTT	CASSQEDSRNQPQHF
.	.	TRBV5-6	TRBJ2-7	TGTGCCAGCAGCCGGGACTCCTACTCCTACGAGCAGTACTTC	CASSRDSYSYEQYF
once	TRBD1	TRBV27	TRBJ2-7	TGTGCCAGCAGCTTTACAGGGGGTAGGTCCTACGAGCAGTACTTC	CASSFTGGRSYEQYF
.	TRBD2	TRBV4-2	TRBJ2-5	TGTGCCAGCAGCCAGGGGACTAGCGGGAGAGCCCAAGAGACCCAGTACTTC	CASSQGTSGRAQETQYF
.	.	TRBV2	TRBJ1-6	TGTGCCAGCAGCGGAGGTGTGGCTGCCGGGAGTTCACCCCTCCACTTT	CASSGGVAAGSSPLHF
.	TRBD1	TRBV5-1	TRBJ1-1	TGCGCCAGCAGCTCCCGAACACGAACAGGGGATAGTGCTGAAGCTTTCTTT	CASSSRTRTGDSAEAFF
.	TRBD2	TRBV29-1	TRBJ2-5	TGCAGCGTCGAGCTAGCGGGGGGCCGGCAAGAGACCCAGTACTTC	CSVELAGGRQETQYF
.	.	TRBV6-1	TRBJ1-5	TGTGCCAGCAGAGGGGGACAAAGTCAGCCCCAGCATTTT	CASRGGQSQPQHF
.	TRBD2	TRBV13	TRBJ2-1	TGTGCCAGCAGTTGGGGGACTAGCGGCTACAATGAGCAGTTCTTC	CASSWGTSGYNEQFF
few	.	TRBV6-1	TRBJ1-2	TGTGCCAGCAGGGTCAGTAACTATGGCTACACCTTC	CASRVSNYGYTF
.	.	TRBV18	TRBJ1-1	TGTGCCAGCTGGCGACAGGAGAACACTGAAGCTTTCTTT	CASWRQENTEAFF